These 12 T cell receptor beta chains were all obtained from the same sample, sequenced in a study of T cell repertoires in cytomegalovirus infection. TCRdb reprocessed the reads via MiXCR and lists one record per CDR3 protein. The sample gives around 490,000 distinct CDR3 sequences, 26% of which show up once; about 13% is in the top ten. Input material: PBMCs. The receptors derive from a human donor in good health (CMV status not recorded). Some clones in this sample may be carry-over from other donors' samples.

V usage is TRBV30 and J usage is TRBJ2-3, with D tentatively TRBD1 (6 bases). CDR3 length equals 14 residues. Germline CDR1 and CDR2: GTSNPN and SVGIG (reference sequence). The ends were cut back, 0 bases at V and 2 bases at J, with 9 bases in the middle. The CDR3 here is CAWSVQGDTDTQYF. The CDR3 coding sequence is TGTGCCTGGAGTGTACAGGGTGACACAGATACGCAGTATTTT.

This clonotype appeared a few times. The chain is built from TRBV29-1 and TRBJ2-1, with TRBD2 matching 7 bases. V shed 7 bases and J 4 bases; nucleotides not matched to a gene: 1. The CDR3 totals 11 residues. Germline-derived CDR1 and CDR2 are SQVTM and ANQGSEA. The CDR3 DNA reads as TGCAGCGGGGGGGGATACAATGAGCAGTTCTTC. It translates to CSGGGYNEQFF.

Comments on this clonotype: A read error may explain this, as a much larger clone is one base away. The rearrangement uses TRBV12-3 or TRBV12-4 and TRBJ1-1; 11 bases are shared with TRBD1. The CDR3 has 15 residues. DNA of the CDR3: TGTCCCAGCAGTTTCGGGGGACAGGGGGACACTGAAGCTTTCTTT. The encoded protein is CPSSFGGQGDTEAFF.

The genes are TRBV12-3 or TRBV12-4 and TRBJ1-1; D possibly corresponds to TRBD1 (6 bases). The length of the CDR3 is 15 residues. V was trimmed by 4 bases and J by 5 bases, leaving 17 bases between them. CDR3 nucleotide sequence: TGTGCCAGCAGTTCAAAACAGGGTGGGATAACTGAAGCTTTCTTT. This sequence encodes CASSSKQGGITEAFF.

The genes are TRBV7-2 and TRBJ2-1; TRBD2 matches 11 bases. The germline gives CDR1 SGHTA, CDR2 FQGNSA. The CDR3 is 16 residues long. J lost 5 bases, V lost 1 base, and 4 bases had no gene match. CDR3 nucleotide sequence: TGTGCCAGCAGCTTAGTGGGACTAGCGGTAAACAATGAGCAGTTCTTC. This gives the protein CASSLVGLAVNNEQFF.

The DNA of the CDR3 is TGTGCCATCAGCGGGGGATTGAACAGGGTAGGGGCCGGAGGGCCCGCTAGCCCAAAGGAGACCCAGTACTTC. Its translation: CAISGGLNRVGAGGPASPKETQYF. The V and J genes are TRBV10-3 and TRBJ2-5; D could derive from TRBD1 or TRBD2 (6 bases each). The CDR3 runs 24 residues. The germline gives CDR1 ENHRY, CDR2 SYGVKD. With 6 bases removed from V and 5 bases from J, the gap between germline ends came to 46 bases.

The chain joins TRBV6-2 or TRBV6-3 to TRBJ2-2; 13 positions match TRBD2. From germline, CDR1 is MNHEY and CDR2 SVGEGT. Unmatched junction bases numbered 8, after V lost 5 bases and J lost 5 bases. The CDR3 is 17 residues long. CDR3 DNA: TGTGCCAGCAGTAAGGGGGGACTAGCGGGATCGACCGGGGAGCTGTTTTTT. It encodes CASSKGGLAGSTGELFF.

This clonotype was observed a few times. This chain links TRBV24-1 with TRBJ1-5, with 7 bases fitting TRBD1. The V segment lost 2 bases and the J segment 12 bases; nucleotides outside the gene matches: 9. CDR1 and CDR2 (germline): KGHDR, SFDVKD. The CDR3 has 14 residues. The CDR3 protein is CATSDSGQAIYQHF. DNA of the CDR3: TGTGCCACCAGTGATTCAGGACAGGCCATTTACCAGCATTTT.

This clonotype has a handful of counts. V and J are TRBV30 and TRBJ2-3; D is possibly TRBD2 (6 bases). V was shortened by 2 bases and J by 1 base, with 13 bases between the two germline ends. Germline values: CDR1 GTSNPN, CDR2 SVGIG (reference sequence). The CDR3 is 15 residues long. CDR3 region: CAWSMDRRGTDTQYF. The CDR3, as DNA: TGTGCCTGGAGTATGGACCGGAGGGGCACAGATACGCAGTATTTT.

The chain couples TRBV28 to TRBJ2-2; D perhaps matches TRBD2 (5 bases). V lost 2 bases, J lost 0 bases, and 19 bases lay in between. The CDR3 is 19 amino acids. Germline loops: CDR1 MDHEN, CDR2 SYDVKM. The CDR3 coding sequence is TGTGCCAGCAGTTTAATCCGGGGTCTGCCCCATACGAACACCGGGGAGCTGTTTTTT. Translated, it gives CASSLIRGLPHTNTGELFF.

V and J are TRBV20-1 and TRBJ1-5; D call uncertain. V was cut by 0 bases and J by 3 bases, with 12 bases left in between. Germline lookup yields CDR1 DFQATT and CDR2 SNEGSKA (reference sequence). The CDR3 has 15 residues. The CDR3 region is CSARDGKENNQPQHF. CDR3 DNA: TGCAGTGCTAGAGATGGCAAGGAGAACAATCAGCCCCAGCATTTT.

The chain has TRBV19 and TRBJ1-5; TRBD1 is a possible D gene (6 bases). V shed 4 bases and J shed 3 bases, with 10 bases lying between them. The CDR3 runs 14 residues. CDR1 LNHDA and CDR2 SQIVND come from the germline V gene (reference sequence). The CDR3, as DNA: TGTGCCAGTAGTAGGGACACGTTCAATCAGCCCCAGCATTTT. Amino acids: CASSRDTFNQPQHF. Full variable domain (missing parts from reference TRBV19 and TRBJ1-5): DGGITQSPKYLFRKEGQNVTLSCEQNLNHDAMYWYRQDPGQGLRLIYYSQIVNDFQKGDIAEGYSVSREKKESFPLTVTSAQKNPTAFYLCASSRDTFNQPQHFGDGTRLSIL.